This T cell receptor beta chain is drawn from a study of cytomegalovirus exposure and HLA in healthy donors. Points on this clone: Antigen: not known.

With V trimmed by 1 base and J by 0 bases, 1 base remained unmatched. The CDR3 has 16 amino acids. CDR1 is SEHNR, CDR2 FQNEAQ, per germline (reference sequence). PCR used 60 Vbeta primers and 13 Jbeta primers. TCRdb's table, derived via immunoSEQ multiplex PCR, lists solely in-frame clones and lacks some. The table shows over 75,000 clones, with roughly 83% occurring only once. Overall study results and limits: An ancestry cluster, one associated with Asian ancestry, reportedly showed fewer N-insertions than the approximately 670-donor mean in a later analysis. Some V segments (TRBV6-2 and TRBV6-3 among them) were excluded as indistinguishable.

Sequenced input: PBMCs. The TCR sequence derives from a woman aged 45-59 years in good health and CMV-seronegative. The V and J genes are TRBV7-9 and TRBJ2-7; 12 nucleotides agree with TRBD2. The CDR3 here is CASSLETSGSSYEQYF. The CDR3 bases are TGTGCCAGCAGCTTAGAGACTAGCGGGAGCTCCTACGAGCAGTACTTC.